This T cell receptor beta chain came from a study of blood T cells in healthy people across ages. Peripheral blood samples of 9 to 10 milliliters were drawn from each donor. The authors ran a second PCR of about 6 to 11 cycles using a sample-barcoded 5' primer and a J-beta primer mix. A template-switch adaptor that had 12 random nucleotides put a tag on each cDNA molecule. TCRdb called the 5' RACE reads again in MiXCR, with one record for every CDR3 protein. This sample has about 750,000 distinct CDR3 sequences; less than 70% occur once, and the top ten carry approximately 40%. The sequence was collected from an elderly man in good health. Sequenced: blood.

The CDR3 protein is CASSRDGPGETQYF. The CDR3 region has the DNA TGTGCCAGCAGTAGAGACGGGCCTGGAGAGACCCAGTACTTC. This sequence joins TRBV7-2 and TRBJ2-7; D gene ambiguous. The J call may be in error: the DNA end matches TRBJ2-5 better. The CDR3 totals 14 residues. Looked up from germline, CDR1 is SGHTA and CDR2 is FQGNSA.